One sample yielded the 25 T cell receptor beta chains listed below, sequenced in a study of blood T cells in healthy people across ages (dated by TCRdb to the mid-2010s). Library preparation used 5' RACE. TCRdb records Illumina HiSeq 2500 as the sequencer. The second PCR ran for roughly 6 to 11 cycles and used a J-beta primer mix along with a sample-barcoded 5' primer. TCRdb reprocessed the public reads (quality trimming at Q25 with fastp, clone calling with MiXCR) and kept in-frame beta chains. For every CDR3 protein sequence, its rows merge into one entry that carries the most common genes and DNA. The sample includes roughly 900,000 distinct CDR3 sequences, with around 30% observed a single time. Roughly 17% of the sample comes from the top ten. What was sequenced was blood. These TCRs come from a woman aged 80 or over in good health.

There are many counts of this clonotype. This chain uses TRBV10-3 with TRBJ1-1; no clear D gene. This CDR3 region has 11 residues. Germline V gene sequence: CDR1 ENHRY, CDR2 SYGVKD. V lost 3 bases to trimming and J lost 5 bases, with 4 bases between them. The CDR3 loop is CAISDITEAFF. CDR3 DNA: TGTGCCATCAGTGACATAACTGAAGCTTTCTTT.

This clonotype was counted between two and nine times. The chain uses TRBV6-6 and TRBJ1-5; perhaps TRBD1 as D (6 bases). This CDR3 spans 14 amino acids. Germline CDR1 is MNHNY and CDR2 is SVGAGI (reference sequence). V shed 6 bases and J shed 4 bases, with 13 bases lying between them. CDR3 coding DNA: TGTGCCAGCAGCGAGGGGGGGTCTAATCAGCCCCAGCATTTT. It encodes CASSEGGSNQPQHF.

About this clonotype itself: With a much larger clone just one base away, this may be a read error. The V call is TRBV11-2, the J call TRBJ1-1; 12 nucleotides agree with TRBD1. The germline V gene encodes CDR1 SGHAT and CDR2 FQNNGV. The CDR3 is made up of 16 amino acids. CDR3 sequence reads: CAGSFGTGGGWTEAFF. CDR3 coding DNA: TGTGCCGGCAGCTTCGGGACAGGGGGCGGATGGACTGAAGCTTTCTTT. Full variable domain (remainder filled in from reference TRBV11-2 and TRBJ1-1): EAGVAQSPRYKIIEKRQSVAFWCNPISGHATLYWYQQILGQGPKLLIQFQNNGVVDDSQLPKDRFSAERLKGVDSTLKIQPAKLEDSAVYLCAGSFGTGGGWTEAFFGQGTRLTVV.

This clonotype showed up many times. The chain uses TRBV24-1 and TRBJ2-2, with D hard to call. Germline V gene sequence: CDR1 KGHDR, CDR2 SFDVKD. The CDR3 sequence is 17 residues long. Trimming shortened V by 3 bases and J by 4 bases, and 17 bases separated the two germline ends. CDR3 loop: CATSDPSFAASTGELFF. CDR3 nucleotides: TGTGCCACCAGTGATCCGAGCTTTGCGGCGAGCACCGGGGAGCTGTTTTTT.

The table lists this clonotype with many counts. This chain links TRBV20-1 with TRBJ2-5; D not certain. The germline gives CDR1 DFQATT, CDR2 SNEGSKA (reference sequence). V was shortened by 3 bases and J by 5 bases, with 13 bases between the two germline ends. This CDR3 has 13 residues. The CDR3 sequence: CSARVGPEETQYF. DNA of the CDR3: TGCAGTGCTAGGGTTGGCCCTGAGGAGACCCAGTACTTC.

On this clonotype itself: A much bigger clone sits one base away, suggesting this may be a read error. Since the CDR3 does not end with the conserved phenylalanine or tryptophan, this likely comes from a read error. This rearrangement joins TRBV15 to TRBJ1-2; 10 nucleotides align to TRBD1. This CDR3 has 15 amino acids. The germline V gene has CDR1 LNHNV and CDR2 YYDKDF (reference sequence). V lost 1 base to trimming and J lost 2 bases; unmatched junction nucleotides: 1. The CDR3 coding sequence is TGTGCCACCAGCAGAGGACAGGGGGCAAACTATGGCTACACCGTC. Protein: CATSRGQGANYGYTV.

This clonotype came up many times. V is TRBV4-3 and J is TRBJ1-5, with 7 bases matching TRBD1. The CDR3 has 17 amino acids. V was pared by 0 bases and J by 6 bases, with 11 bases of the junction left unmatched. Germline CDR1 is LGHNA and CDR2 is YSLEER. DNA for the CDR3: TGCGCCAGCAGCCAAGATCTAACAAGGGGGCGCAGTCAGCCCCAGCATTTT. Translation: CASSQDLTRGRSQPQHF.

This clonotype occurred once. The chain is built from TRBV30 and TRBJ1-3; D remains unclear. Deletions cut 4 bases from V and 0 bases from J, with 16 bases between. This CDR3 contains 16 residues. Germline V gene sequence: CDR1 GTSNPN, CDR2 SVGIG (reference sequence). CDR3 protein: CAWTKRELLSGNTIYF. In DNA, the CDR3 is TGTGCCTGGACTAAGAGGGAGCTCCTCTCTGGAAACACCATATATTTT.

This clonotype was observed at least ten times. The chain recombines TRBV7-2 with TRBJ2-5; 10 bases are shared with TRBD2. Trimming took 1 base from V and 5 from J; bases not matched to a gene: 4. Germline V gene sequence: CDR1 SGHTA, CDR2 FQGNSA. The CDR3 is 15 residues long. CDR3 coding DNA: TGTGCCAGCAGCTTAGTAGCGGGGGGCGGGGAGACCCAGTACTTC. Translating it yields CASSLVAGGGETQYF.

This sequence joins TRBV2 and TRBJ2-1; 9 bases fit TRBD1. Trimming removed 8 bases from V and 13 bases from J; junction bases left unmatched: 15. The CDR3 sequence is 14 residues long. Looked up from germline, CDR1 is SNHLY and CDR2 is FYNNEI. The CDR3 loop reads CASLLTGTGKLQFF. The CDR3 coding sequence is TGTGCCAGCTTACTGACCGGGACAGGGAAATTACAGTTCTTC.

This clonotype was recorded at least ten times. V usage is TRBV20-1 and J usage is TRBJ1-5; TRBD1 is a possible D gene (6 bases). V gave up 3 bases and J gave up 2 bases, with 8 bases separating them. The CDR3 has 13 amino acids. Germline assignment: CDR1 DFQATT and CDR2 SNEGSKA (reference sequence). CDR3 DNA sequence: TGCAGTGCTAGTTCAGGGGGCAATCAGCCCCAGCATTTT. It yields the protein CSASSGGNQPQHF.

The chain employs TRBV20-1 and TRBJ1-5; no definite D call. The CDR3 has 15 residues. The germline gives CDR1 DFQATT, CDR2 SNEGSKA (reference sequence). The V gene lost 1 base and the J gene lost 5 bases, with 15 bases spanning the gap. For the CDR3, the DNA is TGCAGTGCTAGAGTAGGCACGTACAGCGATCAGCCCCAGCATTTT. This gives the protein CSARVGTYSDQPQHF.

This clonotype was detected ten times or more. Written as DNA, the CDR3 is TGCAGTGCCCCACCCAGACAGGTCCATGGCTACACCTTC. Translation gives CSAPPRQVHGYTF. The V gene is TRBV20-1, the J gene TRBJ1-2, with a possible D match to TRBD1 (6 bases). Germline-derived CDR1 and CDR2 are DFQATT and SNEGSKA (reference sequence). This CDR3 has 13 residues. Trimming cost V 6 bases and J 6 bases, with 17 bases left between them.

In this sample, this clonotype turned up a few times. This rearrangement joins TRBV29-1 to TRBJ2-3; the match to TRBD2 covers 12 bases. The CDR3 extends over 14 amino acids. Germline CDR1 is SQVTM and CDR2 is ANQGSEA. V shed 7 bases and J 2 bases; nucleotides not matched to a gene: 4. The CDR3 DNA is TGCAGCGCTCCTAGCGGGGGGGCCACAGATACGCAGTATTTT. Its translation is CSAPSGGATDTQYF.

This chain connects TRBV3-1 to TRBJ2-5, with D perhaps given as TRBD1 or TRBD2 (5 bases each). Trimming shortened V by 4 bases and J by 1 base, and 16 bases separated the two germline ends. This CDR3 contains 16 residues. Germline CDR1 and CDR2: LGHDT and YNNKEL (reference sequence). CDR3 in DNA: TGTGCCAGCAGCCGACGAGGGGCAGCGACCCAAGAGACCCAGTACTTC. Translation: CASSRRGAATQETQYF.

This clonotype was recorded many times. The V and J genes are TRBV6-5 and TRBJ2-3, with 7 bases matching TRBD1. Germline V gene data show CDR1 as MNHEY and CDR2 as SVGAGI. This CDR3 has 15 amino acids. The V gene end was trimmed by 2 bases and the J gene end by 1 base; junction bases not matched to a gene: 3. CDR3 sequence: CASSYRGRRTDTQYF. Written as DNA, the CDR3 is TGTGCCAGCAGTTACAGGGGGCGCCGCACAGATACGCAGTATTTT.

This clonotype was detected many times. CDR3 bases: TGCAGTGCAAGGACAGGTGGGCGGGAGACCCAGTACTTC. Its protein is CSARTGGRETQYF. This chain links TRBV20-1 with TRBJ2-5; 7 positions match TRBD1. This CDR3 contains 13 residues. Germline-derived CDR1 and CDR2 are DFQATT and SNEGSKA (reference sequence). V lost 6 bases and J lost 5; bases outside the gene matches: 9.

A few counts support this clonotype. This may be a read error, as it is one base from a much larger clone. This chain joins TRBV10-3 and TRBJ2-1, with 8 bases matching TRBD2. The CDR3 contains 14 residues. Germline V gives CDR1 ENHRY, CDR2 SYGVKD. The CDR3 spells CARLASPLKHERFF. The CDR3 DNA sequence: TGTGCCAGACTAGCGTCCCCGCTTAAGCATGAGCGGTTCTTC.

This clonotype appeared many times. In nucleotides, the CDR3 is TGTGCCAGCTCACCCTTCGAACAGGGACCCAAAAACATTCAGTACTTC. As protein: CASSPFEQGPKNIQYF. V usage is TRBV18 and J usage is TRBJ2-4; tentative D call: TRBD1 (6 bases). The CDR3 totals 16 residues. Trimming pared 3 bases from V and 2 bases from J, leaving 14 bases between. Germline V lookup: CDR1 KGHSH, CDR2 LQKENI.

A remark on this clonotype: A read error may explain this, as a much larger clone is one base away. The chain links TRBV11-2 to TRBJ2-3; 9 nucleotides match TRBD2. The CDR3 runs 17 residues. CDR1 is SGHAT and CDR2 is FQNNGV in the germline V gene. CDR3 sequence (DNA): TGTGCCAGCAGCTTGGAAGCAGGACTAGCGTGGATGGATACGCGGTATTTT. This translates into CASSLEAGLAWMDTRYF. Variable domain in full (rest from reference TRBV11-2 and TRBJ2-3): EAGVAQSPRYKIIEKRQSVAFWCNPISGHATLYWYQQILGQGPKLLIQFQNNGVVDDSQLPKDRFSAERLKGVDSTLKIQPAKLEDSAVYLCASSLEAGLAWMDTRYFGPGTRLTVL.

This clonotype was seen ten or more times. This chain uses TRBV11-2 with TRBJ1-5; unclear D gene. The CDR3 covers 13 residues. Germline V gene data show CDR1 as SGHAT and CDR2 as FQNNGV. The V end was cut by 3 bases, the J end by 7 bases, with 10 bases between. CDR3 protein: CASSFSGGQPQHF. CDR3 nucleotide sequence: TGTGCCAGCAGCTTTTCCGGAGGACAGCCCCAGCATTTT. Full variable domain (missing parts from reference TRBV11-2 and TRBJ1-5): EAGVAQSPRYKIIEKRQSVAFWCNPISGHATLYWYQQILGQGPKLLIQFQNNGVVDDSQLPKDRFSAERLKGVDSTLKIQPAKLEDSAVYLCASSFSGGQPQHFGDGTRLSIL.

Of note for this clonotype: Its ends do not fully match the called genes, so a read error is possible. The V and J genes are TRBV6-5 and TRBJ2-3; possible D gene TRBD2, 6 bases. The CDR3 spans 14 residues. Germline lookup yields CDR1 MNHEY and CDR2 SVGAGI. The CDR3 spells CTSNPAGPTDTQYF. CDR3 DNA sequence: TGTACCAGCAACCCGGCGGGGCCCACAGATACGCAGTATTTT.

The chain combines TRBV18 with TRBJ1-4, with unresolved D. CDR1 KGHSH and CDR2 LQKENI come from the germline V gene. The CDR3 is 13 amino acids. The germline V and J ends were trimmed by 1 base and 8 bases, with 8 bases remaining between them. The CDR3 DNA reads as TGTGCCAGCTCACCACGGCGTGAGGAAAAACTGTTTTTT. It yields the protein CASSPRREEKLFF.

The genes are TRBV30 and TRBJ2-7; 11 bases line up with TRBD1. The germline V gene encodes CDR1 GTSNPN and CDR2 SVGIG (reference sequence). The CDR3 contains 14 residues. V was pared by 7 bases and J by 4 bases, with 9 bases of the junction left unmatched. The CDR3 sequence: CAFLRDRGTYEQYF. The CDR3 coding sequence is TGTGCCTTCCTCCGGGACAGGGGGACTTACGAGCAGTACTTC.

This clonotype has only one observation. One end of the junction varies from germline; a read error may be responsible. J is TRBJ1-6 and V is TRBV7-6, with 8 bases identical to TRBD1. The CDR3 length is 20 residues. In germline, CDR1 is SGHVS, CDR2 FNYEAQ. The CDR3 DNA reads TGTGCCAGCAGCTTAGGTGGGGGACAGGATGTGAAGTCGAATAATTCACCCCGCCACTTT. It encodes CASSLGGGQDVKSNNSPRHF.